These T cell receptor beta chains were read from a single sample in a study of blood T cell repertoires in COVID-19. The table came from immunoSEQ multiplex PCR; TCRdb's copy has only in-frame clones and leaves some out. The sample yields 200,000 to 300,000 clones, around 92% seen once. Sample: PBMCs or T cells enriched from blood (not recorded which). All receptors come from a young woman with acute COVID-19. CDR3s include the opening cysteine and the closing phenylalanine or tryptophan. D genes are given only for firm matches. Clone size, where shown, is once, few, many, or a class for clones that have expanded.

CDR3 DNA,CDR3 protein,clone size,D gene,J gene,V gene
TGTGCCAGCAGAGCCGGGTCCGGGGGGACCGGGGAGCTGTTTTTT,CASRAGSGGTGELFF,-,TRBD2,TRBJ2-2,TRBV2
TGTGCCAGCAGATTCGACAGGGGGAGGAACGAGCAGTACTTC,CASRFDRGRNEQYF,-,TRBD1,TRBJ2-7,TRBV6-5
TGTGCCAGCAGTTACAACAGGGGCCGATCTAACTATGGCTACACCTTC,CASSYNRGRSNYGYTF,-,TRBD1,TRBJ1-2,TRBV6-5
TGTGCCAGCAGGGGACAGACTTACACCGGGGAGCTGTTTTTT,CASRGQTYTGELFF,-,TRBD1,TRBJ2-2,TRBV6-5
TGTGCCAGCAGCCCAAACTCGTCCCCTGGGGCTAGACTGGACACTGAAGCTTTCTTT,CASSPNSSPGARLDTEAFF,-,-,TRBJ1-1,TRBV5-8
TGTGCCAGTAGCCAGGGGAACAGGGGTACCGGGGGCTACACCTTC,CASSQGNRGTGGYTF,-,TRBD1,TRBJ1-2,TRBV19
TGTGCCAGCAGCGAGACAGGTTTAGCTGGAAACACCATATATTTT,CASSETGLAGNTIYF,-,-,TRBJ1-3,TRBV9
TGTGCCAGCAGTCAGACAGCGGGGGTCGGGTCAGATACGCAGTATTTT,CASSQTAGVGSDTQYF,once,TRBD2,TRBJ2-3,TRBV6-2/TRBV6-3
TGTGCCATCAGGGGGACGATGGAGGGTCAGCCCCAGCATTTT,CAIRGTMEGQPQHF,-,-,TRBJ1-5,TRBV10-3
TGTGCCAGCAGTTACGGTGTCAGGAAAGGTGACGAGCAGTACTTC,CASSYGVRKGDEQYF,-,-,TRBJ2-7,TRBV6-2/TRBV6-3
TGTGCCAGCAGCCCCAACCGGGGAGGCACCGGGGAGCTGTTTTTT,CASSPNRGGTGELFF,-,-,TRBJ2-2,TRBV7-9
TGTGCCAGCAGCCATAATCAGGGTGGGGATACGCAGTATTTT,CASSHNQGGDTQYF,-,-,TRBJ2-3,TRBV3-1/TRBV3-2
TGTGCCAGCACCAGACAGGGGAGCTATGGCTACACCTTC,CASTRQGSYGYTF,-,TRBD1,TRBJ1-2,TRBV14
TGTGCCAGCAGTTACTCCGGTATCTATGGCTACACCTTC,CASSYSGIYGYTF,-,-,TRBJ1-2,TRBV6-5
TGTGCCAGTAAGTCGTTAGGGGATCAGCCCCAGCATTTT,CASKSLGDQPQHF,-,-,TRBJ1-5,TRBV19
TGTGCCAGCAGCTTTATGAGCGGGGGTAGCGGGGAGCAGTACTTC,CASSFMSGGSGEQYF,-,TRBD2,TRBJ2-7,TRBV7-2
TGTGCCAGCACCCTCAAGGGGATCTCCTACAATGAGCAGTTCTTC,CASTLKGISYNEQFF,-,-,TRBJ2-1,TRBV5-5
TGTGCCAGCAGTGATATCAGCAATCAGCCCCAGCATTTT,CASSDISNQPQHF,few,-,TRBJ1-5,TRBV25-1
TGTGCCAGCAGTCGCGGGACTAGCGGGGGGCAGTACTTC,CASSRGTSGGQYF,-,TRBD2,TRBJ2-7,TRBV27
TGTGCCAGCAGCGCGAGACAGCGGGGGGGCCTCAATGAGCAGTTCTTC,CASSARQRGGLNEQFF,-,TRBD2,TRBJ2-1,TRBV9